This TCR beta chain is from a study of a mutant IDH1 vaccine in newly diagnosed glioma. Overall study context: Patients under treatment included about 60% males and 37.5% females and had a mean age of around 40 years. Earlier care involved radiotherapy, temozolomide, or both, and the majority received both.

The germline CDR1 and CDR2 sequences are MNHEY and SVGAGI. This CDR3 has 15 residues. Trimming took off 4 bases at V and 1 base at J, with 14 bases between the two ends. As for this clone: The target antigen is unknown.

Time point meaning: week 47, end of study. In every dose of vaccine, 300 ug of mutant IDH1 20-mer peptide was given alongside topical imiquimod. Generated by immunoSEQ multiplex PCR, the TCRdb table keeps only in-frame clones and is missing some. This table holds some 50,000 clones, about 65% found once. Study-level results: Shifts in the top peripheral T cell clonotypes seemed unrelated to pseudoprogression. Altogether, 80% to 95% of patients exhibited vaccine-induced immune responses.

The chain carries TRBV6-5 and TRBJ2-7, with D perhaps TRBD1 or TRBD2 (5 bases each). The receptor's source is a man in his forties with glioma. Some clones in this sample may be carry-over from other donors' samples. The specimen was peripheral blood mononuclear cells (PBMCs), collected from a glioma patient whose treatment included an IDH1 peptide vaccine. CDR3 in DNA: TGTGCCAGCAGTTCCCCTGGGACGGCTTCCTACGAGCAGTACTTC. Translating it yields CASSSPGTASYEQYF.